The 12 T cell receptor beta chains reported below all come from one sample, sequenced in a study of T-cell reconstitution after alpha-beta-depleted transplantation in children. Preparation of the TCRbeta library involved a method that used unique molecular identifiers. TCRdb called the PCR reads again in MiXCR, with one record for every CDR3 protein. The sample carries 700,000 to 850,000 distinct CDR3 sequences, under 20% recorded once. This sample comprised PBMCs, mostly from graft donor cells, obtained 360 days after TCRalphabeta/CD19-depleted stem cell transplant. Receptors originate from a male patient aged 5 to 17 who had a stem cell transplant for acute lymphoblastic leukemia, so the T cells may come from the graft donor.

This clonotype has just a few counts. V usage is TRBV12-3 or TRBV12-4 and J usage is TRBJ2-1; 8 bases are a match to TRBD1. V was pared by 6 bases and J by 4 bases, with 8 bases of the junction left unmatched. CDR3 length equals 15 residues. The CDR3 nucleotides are TGTGCCAGCAGGCCAACAGGGGGAAGGTACAATGAGCAGTTCTTC. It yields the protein CASRPTGGRYNEQFF.

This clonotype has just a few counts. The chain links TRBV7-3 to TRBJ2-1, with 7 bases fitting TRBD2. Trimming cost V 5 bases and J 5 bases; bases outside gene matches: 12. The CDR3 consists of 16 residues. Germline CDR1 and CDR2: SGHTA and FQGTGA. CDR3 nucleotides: TGTGCCAGCAGCCCGTCCCAGCCTAGCGGTCACAATGAGCAGTTCTTC. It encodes CASSPSQPSGHNEQFF.

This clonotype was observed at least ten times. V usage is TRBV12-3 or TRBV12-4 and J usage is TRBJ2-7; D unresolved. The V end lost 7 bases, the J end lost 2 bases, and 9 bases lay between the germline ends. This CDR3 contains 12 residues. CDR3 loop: CASTTDTYEQYF. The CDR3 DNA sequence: TGTGCCAGCACCACCGACACCTACGAGCAGTACTTC.

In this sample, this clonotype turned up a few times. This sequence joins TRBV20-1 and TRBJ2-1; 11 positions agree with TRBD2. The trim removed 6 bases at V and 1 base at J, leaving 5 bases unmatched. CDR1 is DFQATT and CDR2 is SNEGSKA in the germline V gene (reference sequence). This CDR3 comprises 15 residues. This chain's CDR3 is CSAATSGRSYNEQFF. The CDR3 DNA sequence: TGCAGTGCAGCAACTAGCGGGAGATCCTACAATGAGCAGTTCTTC.

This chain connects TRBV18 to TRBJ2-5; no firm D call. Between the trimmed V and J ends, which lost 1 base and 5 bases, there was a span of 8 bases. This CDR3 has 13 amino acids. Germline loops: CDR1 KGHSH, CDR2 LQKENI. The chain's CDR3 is CASSPLVGETQYF. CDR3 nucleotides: TGTGCCAGCTCACCACTCGTAGGGGAGACCCAGTACTTC.

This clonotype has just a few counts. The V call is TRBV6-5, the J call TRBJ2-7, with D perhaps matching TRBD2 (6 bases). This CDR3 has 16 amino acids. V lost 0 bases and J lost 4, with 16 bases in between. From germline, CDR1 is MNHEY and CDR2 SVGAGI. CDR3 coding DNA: TGTGCCAGCAGTTACTCTCCCGGGAGTAGCTTGTACGAGCAGTACTTC. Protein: CASSYSPGSSLYEQYF.

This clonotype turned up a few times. The CDR3 is CASSPSPGSNQPQHF. CDR3 nucleotide sequence: TGTGCCAGCAGCCCCTCTCCCGGTAGCAATCAGCCCCAGCATTTT. The chain has TRBV7-2 and TRBJ1-5; unclear D gene. Germline V gene lookup returns CDR1 SGHTA and CDR2 FQGNSA. This CDR3 has 15 residues. Trimming shortened V by 5 bases and J by 0 bases, and 11 bases separated the two germline ends.

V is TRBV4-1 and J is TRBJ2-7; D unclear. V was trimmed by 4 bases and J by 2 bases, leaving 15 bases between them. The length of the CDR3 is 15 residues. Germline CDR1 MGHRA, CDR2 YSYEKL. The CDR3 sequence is CASSLGSILPYEQYF. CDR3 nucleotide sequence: TGCGCCAGCAGCCTTGGGTCTATACTACCCTACGAGCAGTACTTC.

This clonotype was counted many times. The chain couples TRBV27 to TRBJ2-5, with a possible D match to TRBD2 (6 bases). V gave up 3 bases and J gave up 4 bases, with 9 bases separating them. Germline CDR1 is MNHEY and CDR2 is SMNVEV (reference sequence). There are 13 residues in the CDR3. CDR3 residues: CASSFGGTETQYF. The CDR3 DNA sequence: TGTGCCAGCAGTTTCGGGGGAACAGAGACCCAGTACTTC.

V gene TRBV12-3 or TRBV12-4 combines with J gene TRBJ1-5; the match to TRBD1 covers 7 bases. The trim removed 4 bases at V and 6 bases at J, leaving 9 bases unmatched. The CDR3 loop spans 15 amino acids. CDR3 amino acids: CASSSGTDLGQPQHF. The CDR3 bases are TGTGCCAGCAGTTCCGGGACAGATCTCGGTCAGCCCCAGCATTTT.

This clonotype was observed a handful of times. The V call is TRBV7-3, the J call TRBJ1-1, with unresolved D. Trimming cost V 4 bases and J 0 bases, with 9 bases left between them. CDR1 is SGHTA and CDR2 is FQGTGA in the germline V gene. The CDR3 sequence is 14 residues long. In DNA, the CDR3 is TGTGCCAGCAGCTCCGGACTGGTGAACACTGAAGCTTTCTTT. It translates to CASSSGLVNTEAFF.

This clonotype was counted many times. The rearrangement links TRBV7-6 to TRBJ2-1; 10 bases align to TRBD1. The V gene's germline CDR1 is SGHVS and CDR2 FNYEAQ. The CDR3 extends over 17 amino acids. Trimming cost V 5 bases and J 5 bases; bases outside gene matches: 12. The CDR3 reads CASSLLKTGGIDNEQFF. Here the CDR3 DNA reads TGTGCCAGCAGCCTTCTTAAGACAGGGGGCATCGACAATGAGCAGTTCTTC.